This T cell receptor (beta chain) is from a study of T cell repertoires in cytomegalovirus infection. Study background: Public TCR beta signatures provided an indication of both CMV infection and a matching HLA type. Overall study results and limits: Dominating the ex vivo response were HLA-C-restricted CMV-specific TCR beta clonotypes. Carriage of CMV together with the relevant HLA was identifiable through cumulative public TCR beta family frequency.

This CDR3 comprises 17 residues. The germline CDR1 and CDR2 sequences are MDHEN and SYDVKM. The germline V and J ends were trimmed by 4 bases and 6 bases, with 22 bases remaining between them. This clonotype has ten or more counts. The target antigen is unknown. TCRdb re-called the reads with MiXCR, one entry per CDR3 protein. The table lists a few hundred thousand distinct CDR3 sequences, roughly 15% of them singletons. This receptor was taken from a human donor in good health (CMV status not recorded). Some clones in this sample may be carry-over from other donors' samples. The V call is TRBV28, the J call TRBJ2-1; D could derive from TRBD1 or TRBD2 (6 bases each). Sample: PBMCs. The DNA of the CDR3 is TGTGCCAGCAGTTCAAGGGAAACAGGGAGGCTCTCCAATGAGCAGTTCTTC. Translated, it gives CASSSRETGRLSNEQFF.